This TCR beta chain was identified during a study of T cell responses to AZD1222 COVID-19 vaccine. Measured with immunoSEQ multiplex PCR; TCRdb has only the in-frame clones, and not every one. The sample yields under 200,000 clones, 88% seen once. As concerns this clone: What it binds is not known.

Study-level findings and limits: Baseline serology detected seropositivity in only six AZD1222 recipients. Every sample of the repertoires postdated the peak T cell response.

Per the germline V gene, CDR1 is SGHRS and CDR2 is YFSETQ. This CDR3 spans 14 amino acids. V lost 5 bases and J lost 0, with 6 bases in between. The sequence derives from an adult who received the AZD1222 COVID-19 vaccine. Here the sequenced sample was peripheral blood, taken 28 days after the second AZD1222 dose. The rearrangement joins TRBV5-1 to TRBJ1-6, with no clear D. The CDR3: CASRPSSYNSPLHF. The CDR3 region has the DNA TGCGCCAGCAGACCGAGCTCCTATAATTCACCCCTCCACTTT.